The present TCR beta chain was sequenced within a study of identical twins. One entry per CDR3 protein results from TCRdb running MiXCR on the 5' RACE reads. Here the sample spans 210,000 or so distinct CDR3 sequences, 15% to 20% being singletons. The germline V gene encodes CDR1 MRHNA and CDR2 SNTAGT. The ends were cut back, 0 bases at V and 6 bases at J, with 15 bases in the middle. CDR3 size: 16 residues. The same sample was also studied in work on T cells expressing NK-cell markers.

The TCR was taken from a woman younger than 30 in good health. The chain combines TRBV6-4 with TRBJ2-1; D may be TRBD1 (7 bases). Sequencing was carried out using CD8+ T cells sorted from blood. CDR3 bases: TGTGCCAGCAGTGACTCAGACGGCCAGGGGGGCAATGAGCAGTTCTTC. Its protein product is CASSDSDGQGGNEQFF.